This is a list of T cell receptor beta chains from one sample in a study of identifying expanded T cells in peripheral blood. Measured with immunoSEQ multiplex PCR; TCRdb has only the in-frame clones, and not every one. In the table there are approximately 100,000 clones, around nine tenths of which are singletons. Sequencing used blood. The receptors derive from a person aged 18-70 years in good health. Each CDR3 is given without its conserved first and last residue. Fields, in order: V gene, J gene, CDR3 protein.

v_gene: TRBV20-1; j_gene: TRBJ2-3; CDR3aa: SAERDTQY
v_gene: TRBV4-3; j_gene: TRBJ2-7; CDR3aa: ASSLDSYEQY
v_gene: TRBV7-2; j_gene: TRBJ2-7; CDR3aa: ASSGGGWDPRTA
v_gene: TRBV14; j_gene: TRBJ2-2; CDR3aa: ASSQGVGRNTGELF
v_gene: TRBV28; j_gene: TRBJ1-2; CDR3aa: ASSFGTGAHGYT
v_gene: TRBV28; j_gene: TRBJ1-2; CDR3aa: ASSWGDYGYT
v_gene: TRBV5-6; j_gene: TRBJ2-7; CDR3aa: ASSFVSGGAYEQY
v_gene: TRBV20-1; j_gene: TRBJ1-2; CDR3aa: SPRANYGYT
v_gene: TRBV5-1; j_gene: TRBJ2-2; CDR3aa: ASSLAPVTGGTGELF
v_gene: TRBV27; j_gene: TRBJ1-5; CDR3aa: ASSERWSNQPQH
v_gene: TRBV4-3; j_gene: TRBJ1-6; CDR3aa: ASSQEAGTVNSPLH
v_gene: TRBV7-9; j_gene: TRBJ1-2; CDR3aa: ASSAEFDGGYT
v_gene: TRBV2; j_gene: TRBJ2-4; CDR3aa: ASRADRVGAKNIQY
v_gene: TRBV19; j_gene: TRBJ2-5; CDR3aa: ASSIVGKETQY
v_gene: TRBV19; j_gene: TRBJ2-7; CDR3aa: ASSTLFGQFYEQY
v_gene: TRBV6-1; j_gene: TRBJ1-4; CDR3aa: ASILSQGVREKLF
v_gene: TRBV28; j_gene: TRBJ1-5; CDR3aa: ASSAGTGAIGGQPQH
v_gene: TRBV9; j_gene: TRBJ2-1; CDR3aa: ASSPQSGAWGNEQF
v_gene: TRBV27; j_gene: TRBJ1-2; CDR3aa: ASSLGQLNYGYT
v_gene: TRBV6-5; j_gene: TRBJ2-5; CDR3aa: ASGRSGIGETQY
v_gene: TRBV11-3; j_gene: TRBJ1-1; CDR3aa: ASSSGLPTEAF
v_gene: TRBV9; j_gene: TRBJ2-4; CDR3aa: ASSVGVGVKNIQY
v_gene: TRBV6-6; j_gene: TRBJ1-1; CDR3aa: ASSYSGAEAF
v_gene: TRBV10-1; j_gene: TRBJ2-1; CDR3aa: ASSVAGQGARNEQF
v_gene: TRBV4-3; j_gene: TRBJ1-1; CDR3aa: ASSQDSFDRGRRGTEAF
v_gene: TRBV2; j_gene: TRBJ2-7; CDR3aa: ASRALSQGSYEQY
v_gene: TRBV28; j_gene: TRBJ2-7; CDR3aa: ASSSPGRSTYEQY
v_gene: TRBV2; j_gene: TRBJ2-1; CDR3aa: ASKPGLATNEQF
v_gene: TRBV5-1; j_gene: TRBJ1-3; CDR3aa: ASSLGRTSSGNTIY
v_gene: TRBV9; j_gene: TRBJ1-5; CDR3aa: ASSVSGSGNQPQH
v_gene: TRBV6-1; j_gene: TRBJ2-7; CDR3aa: ASSEGSSNSYEQY
v_gene: TRBV30; j_gene: TRBJ1-5; CDR3aa: AWSEDGGIQPQH
v_gene: TRBV7-2; j_gene: TRBJ2-7; CDR3aa: ASSWDTYYEQY
v_gene: TRBV5-4; j_gene: TRBJ2-3; CDR3aa: ASSLAQGGSTDTQY
v_gene: TRBV4-3; j_gene: TRBJ2-1; CDR3aa: ASSQWTRSSYNEQF
v_gene: TRBV7-2; j_gene: TRBJ2-7; CDR3aa: ASSLVGGRFSYEQY
v_gene: TRBV20-1; j_gene: TRBJ2-1; CDR3aa: SAPIYNEQF